Shown below are 9 T cell receptor beta chains from a single sample sequenced in a study of T cells after yellow fever vaccination (dated by TCRdb to the late 2010s). The treatment or condition label corresponds to: live attenuated yellow fever vaccine strain. Library preparation employed 5' RACE. Sequencing was carried out with an Illumina HiSeq 2500. TCRdb's own reprocessing of the public reads used fastp at Q25 and MiXCR and kept productive beta chains. Identical CDR3 proteins give one entry, which carries the most common genes and DNA. The sample table contains more than 350,000 distinct CDR3 sequences; only one count was recorded for approximately 10% of them. Roughly a sixth of the sample is held by the ten biggest clonotypes. Sequenced material: PBMCs, taken on the day of the first yellow fever vaccination. These receptors were taken from a man aged 18 to 29 who received the YFV17D yellow fever vaccine.

In this sample, this clonotype turned up a few times. The gene calls are TRBV3-1 and TRBJ2-1, with D maybe TRBD2 (5 bases). CDR3 length equals 16 residues. Germline assignment: CDR1 LGHDT and CDR2 YNNKEL (reference sequence). Trimming removed 1 base from V and 10 bases from J, with 20 bases in between. The DNA for the CDR3 is TGTGCCAGCAGCCAAGGGAGGAATCCGCTCCCTCGGGAGCAGTTCTTC. It translates to CASSQGRNPLPREQFF.

The rearrangement joins TRBV12-3 or TRBV12-4 to TRBJ2-7, with 9 bases fitting TRBD1. This CDR3 is built from 14 residues. V lost 5 bases, J lost 4 bases, and 6 bases stayed unmatched. CDR3 coding DNA: TGTGCCAGCAGTAACCGGGACAGGGCTTACGAGCAGTACGTC. This gives the protein CASSNRDRAYEQYV.

The chain uses TRBV7-8 and TRBJ1-2; 10 bases are a match to TRBD1. The V segment lost 3 bases and the J segment 2 bases; nucleotides outside the gene matches: 6. The CDR3 runs 16 residues. The germline V gene encodes CDR1 SGHVS and CDR2 FQNEAQ. The CDR3: CASSFNLGQGNYGYTF. CDR3 DNA: TGTGCCAGCAGCTTCAATCTGGGACAGGGGAACTATGGCTACACCTTC.

This clonotype was seen a handful of times. The J gene is TRBJ1-2, the V gene TRBV6-5, with TRBD1 matching 9 bases. V trimming: 2 bases; J trimming: 7 bases; junction bases outside the gene matches: 2. In germline, CDR1 is MNHEY, CDR2 SVGAGI. This CDR3 is 13 amino acids long. CDR3 DNA sequence: TGTGCCAGCAGTTACCAGGGACAGGGTGGCTACACCTTC. Its protein product is CASSYQGQGGYTF.

In this sample, this clonotype turned up a few times. The chain employs TRBV29-1 and TRBJ2-2; no clear D. The CDR3 has 11 residues. CDR1 is SQVTM and CDR2 is ANQGSEA in the germline V gene. V lost 4 bases and J lost 5, with 5 bases in between. CDR3 nucleotide sequence: TGCAGCGTTGTTAAGACCGGGGAGCTGTTTTTT. As protein: CSVVKTGELFF.

The chain is built from TRBV5-1 and TRBJ2-5, with 10 bases that match TRBD1. With 3 bases clipped from V and 5 bases from J, the junction kept 13 bases outside the gene matches. The germline CDR1 and CDR2 sequences are SGHRS and YFSETQ. The CDR3 runs to 17 residues. CDR3 in amino acids: CASSWNGDRGDGETQYF. CDR3 nucleotide sequence: TGCGCCAGCAGCTGGAACGGGGACAGGGGTGATGGGGAGACCCAGTACTTC.

In nucleotides, the CDR3 is TGTGCCAGCAGCCCTGAAGACCTGAACACTGAAGCTTTCTTT. Its translation is CASSPEDLNTEAFF. J is TRBJ1-1 and V is TRBV5-6; D remains unclear. Trimming cost V 4 bases and J 0 bases, with 10 bases left between them. Germline V gene sequence: CDR1 SGHDT, CDR2 YYEEEE. The CDR3 totals 14 residues.

This clonotype was counted only a few times. The chain uses TRBV6-5 and TRBJ2-4; tentative D call: TRBD1 (6 bases). The CDR3 has 19 amino acids. Germline CDR1 reads MNHEY; CDR2 reads SVGAGI. Trimming took 2 bases from V and 1 from J, leaving 21 bases between them. The CDR3 nucleotides are TGTGCCAGCAGTTACACCGGGCTACAGGGAGCCTTGGCCAAAAACATTCAGTACTTC. This sequence encodes CASSYTGLQGALAKNIQYF.

This chain connects TRBV28 to TRBJ2-3, with 14 bases matching TRBD2. The germline CDR1 and CDR2 sequences are MDHEN and SYDVKM. The CDR3 extends over 15 amino acids. V shed 5 bases and J 5 bases; nucleotides not matched to a gene: 3. CDR3 amino acids: CASSVTSGGEDTQYF. The CDR3 region has the DNA TGTGCCAGCAGTGTGACTAGCGGGGGGGAAGATACGCAGTATTTT.